These T cell receptor beta chains were read from a single sample in a study of post-analysis software for immune sequencing data. TCRdb itself ran the PCR reads through MiXCR, one entry per CDR3 protein. In the table there are about 210,000 distinct CDR3 sequences, over 25% of which are singletons. The specimen sequenced was blood. Source of these receptors: a girl aged 2-17 years with multiple sclerosis. The CDR3 runs from the conserved cysteine through the conserved F or W. The order of the fields is J gene, V gene, CDR3 protein.

>TRBJ1-4|TRBV12-3/TRBV12-4
CASSFSGEREKLFF
>TRBJ1-6|TRBV11-2
CASSLVRNSPPHF
>TRBJ2-3|TRBV29-1
CSVGGSGGTQYF
>TRBJ2-5|TRBV6-1
CASRPLRGDQETQYF
>TRBJ1-2|TRBV28
CASTAGAGRLATTF
>TRBJ2-7|TRBV4-2
CASSQGDLPQFTEQYF
>TRBJ2-7|TRBV6-1
CASSEPGGYEQYF
>TRBJ1-5|TRBV29-1
CSVGMYQHF
>TRBJ1-5|TRBV6-1
CASRPRGFGGDSNQPQHF
>TRBJ1-2|TRBV25-1
CASSEWGQHSNYGYTF
>TRBJ2-1|TRBV29-1
CSVDAMRRSYNEQFF
>TRBJ1-5|TRBV4-2
CASSQDIGVQPQHF
>TRBJ2-3|TRBV2
CASSERSPDGTDTQYF